Listed below are T cell receptor beta chains from one sample, sequenced in a study of brain T cells in children with intractable seizures. The protocol was immunoSEQ multiplex PCR, while the TCRdb copy is restricted to in-frame clones and leaves out a portion. Among about 9,000 clones listed, 65% to 70% were seen once. Sequencing was performed on resected brain tissue, taken at surgery. Receptors originate from a girl between 2 and 10 years old with tuberous sclerosis and intractable seizures. Both conserved end residues are part of each CDR3. The order of the fields is clone size, J gene, D gene, V gene, CDR3 DNA, CDR3 protein. A D gene is named only where the DNA matches it firmly. Clone size is stated in some rows and not others, as once, few, many or a class when expanded.

abundance: -; j_gene: TRBJ2-6; d_gene: TRBD2; v_gene: TRBV9; CDR3nt: TGTGCCAGCAGCGTAGCGGCTAGCGGGGGGGCTTCCGGGGCCAACGTCCTGACTTTC; CDR3aa: CASSVAASGGASGANVLTF
abundance: medium-sized; j_gene: TRBJ1-5; d_gene: TRBD1; v_gene: TRBV5-5; CDR3nt: TGTGCCAGCAGCTTGGGTGGGACAGGTGCATATCAGCCCCAGCATTTT; CDR3aa: CASSLGGTGAYQPQHF
abundance: medium-sized; j_gene: TRBJ2-1; d_gene: TRBD1; v_gene: TRBV24-1; CDR3nt: TGTGCCACCAGTGTGAGGGGGCGGAGCAATGAGCAGTTCTTC; CDR3aa: CATSVRGRSNEQFF
abundance: medium-sized; j_gene: TRBJ1-2; d_gene: TRBD1; v_gene: TRBV29-1; CDR3nt: TGCAGCGTTGAAGATGGGAGGACAGGGAAGGCCTATGGCTACACCTTC; CDR3aa: CSVEDGRTGKAYGYTF
abundance: -; j_gene: TRBJ1-6; d_gene: -; v_gene: TRBV2; CDR3nt: TGTGCCAGCAGACTAGGAGGGGATTATAATTCACCCCTCCACTTT; CDR3aa: CASRLGGDYNSPLHF
abundance: -; j_gene: TRBJ2-1; d_gene: TRBD2; v_gene: TRBV27; CDR3nt: TGTGCCAGCCATAGTTTAGCGGGGGGGCGGTACAATGAGCAGTTCTTC; CDR3aa: CASHSLAGGRYNEQFF
abundance: -; j_gene: TRBJ1-6; d_gene: -; v_gene: TRBV6-4; CDR3nt: TGTGCCAGCAGTGAATTTAGTGGGAATTCACCCCTCCACTTT; CDR3aa: CASSEFSGNSPLHF
abundance: -; j_gene: TRBJ2-2; d_gene: -; v_gene: TRBV9; CDR3nt: TGTGCCAGCAGCGTAGCTTCGGAACTACCAACCGGGGAGCTGTTTTTT; CDR3aa: CASSVASELPTGELFF
abundance: -; j_gene: TRBJ2-2; d_gene: -; v_gene: TRBV4-2; CDR3nt: TGTGCCAGCCGTTCGCGTGAGGGGGGGCATGGCGGGGAGCTGTTTTTT; CDR3aa: CASRSREGGHGGELFF
abundance: -; j_gene: TRBJ2-3; d_gene: -; v_gene: TRBV9; CDR3nt: TGTGCCAGCAGCCAACCACAGGGCTATGGCACAGATACGCAGTATTTT; CDR3aa: CASSQPQGYGTDTQYF
abundance: -; j_gene: TRBJ1-2; d_gene: -; v_gene: TRBV6-5; CDR3nt: TGTGCCAGCACCCTAAGGACGGGGGATGGCTACACCTTC; CDR3aa: CASTLRTGDGYTF
abundance: large; j_gene: TRBJ1-6; d_gene: -; v_gene: TRBV25-1; CDR3nt: TGTGCCAGCAGTGCTGTCGGATCAAATTCACCCCTCCACTTT; CDR3aa: CASSAVGSNSPLHF
abundance: -; j_gene: TRBJ1-2; d_gene: -; v_gene: TRBV10-3; CDR3nt: TGTGCCATCAGTGAGTTGACAGGTTCTTATGGCTACACCTTC; CDR3aa: CAISELTGSYGYTF
abundance: -; j_gene: TRBJ2-2; d_gene: -; v_gene: TRBV9; CDR3nt: TGTGCCAGCGGGGGGCAGGGAACCGGGGAGCTGTTTTTT; CDR3aa: CASGGQGTGELFF
abundance: medium-sized; j_gene: TRBJ1-2; d_gene: -; v_gene: TRBV9; CDR3nt: TGTGCCAGCAGCAAAGACAGCTATGGCTACACCTTC; CDR3aa: CASSKDSYGYTF
abundance: once; j_gene: TRBJ2-1; d_gene: TRBD1; v_gene: TRBV2; CDR3nt: TGTGCCAGCCCCCCGGGACAGGGGTTCAATGAGCAGTTCTTC; CDR3aa: CASPPGQGFNEQFF
abundance: -; j_gene: TRBJ2-6; d_gene: -; v_gene: TRBV12-3/TRBV12-4; CDR3nt: TGTGCCAGCAGTTTGGGGGGGGCCAACGTCCTGACTTTC; CDR3aa: CASSLGGANVLTF
abundance: -; j_gene: TRBJ1-1; d_gene: -; v_gene: TRBV11-3; CDR3nt: TGTGCCAGCAGCTTAGGAGGCTCAGGTCGGGAAGCTTTCTTT; CDR3aa: CASSLGGSGREAFF
abundance: few; j_gene: TRBJ2-1; d_gene: TRBD1; v_gene: TRBV7-2; CDR3nt: TGTGCCAGCAGCCAACAGGGGGCTTTATCAAATGAGCAGTTCTTC; CDR3aa: CASSQQGALSNEQFF
abundance: -; j_gene: TRBJ2-5; d_gene: -; v_gene: TRBV9; CDR3nt: TGTGCCAGCAGCGTAGCTGCGAGCCAAGAGACCCAGTACTTC; CDR3aa: CASSVAASQETQYF
abundance: -; j_gene: TRBJ1-3; d_gene: TRBD1; v_gene: TRBV6-5; CDR3nt: TGTGCCAGCAGTCAGGGGGACTCTGGAAACACCATATATTTT; CDR3aa: CASSQGDSGNTIYF
abundance: -; j_gene: TRBJ2-3; d_gene: -; v_gene: TRBV25-1; CDR3nt: TGTGCCAGCAGTGATAACAGGATAACAGATACGCAGTATTTT; CDR3aa: CASSDNRITDTQYF
abundance: -; j_gene: TRBJ1-2; d_gene: -; v_gene: TRBV7-9; CDR3nt: TGTGCCAGCAGCTTATCCCGGGGATACTATGGCTACACCTTC; CDR3aa: CASSLSRGYYGYTF
abundance: -; j_gene: TRBJ1-5; d_gene: -; v_gene: TRBV24-1; CDR3nt: TGTGCCACCAGTGATGAGGCCGGGCCCCAGCATTTT; CDR3aa: CATSDEAGPQHF
abundance: -; j_gene: TRBJ1-1; d_gene: -; v_gene: TRBV5-1; CDR3nt: TGCGCCAGCAGCTTCGGGACTGCGGAGAACACTGAAGCTTTCTTT; CDR3aa: CASSFGTAENTEAFF
abundance: medium-sized; j_gene: TRBJ2-4; d_gene: -; v_gene: TRBV2; CDR3nt: TGTGCCAGCAGGGATCTCCTCAGAAACATTCAGTACTTC; CDR3aa: CASRDLLRNIQYF
abundance: -; j_gene: TRBJ2-3; d_gene: -; v_gene: TRBV6-5; CDR3nt: TGTGCCAGCAGCTCCTTATTCACAGATACGCAGTATTTT; CDR3aa: CASSSLFTDTQYF
abundance: -; j_gene: TRBJ2-7; d_gene: TRBD2; v_gene: TRBV9; CDR3nt: TGTGCCAGCAGCGCCGGCGGGGGGGGGAACATCTACGAGCAGTACTTC; CDR3aa: CASSAGGGGNIYEQYF
abundance: -; j_gene: TRBJ2-2; d_gene: -; v_gene: TRBV27; CDR3nt: TGTGCCAGCAGTTCCTTATTGGGGATCACCGGGGAGCTGTTTTTT; CDR3aa: CASSSLLGITGELFF
abundance: -; j_gene: TRBJ2-6; d_gene: TRBD1; v_gene: TRBV6-5; CDR3nt: TGTGCCAGCAGCCGGGACAGCTCTGGGGCCAACGTCCTGACTTTC; CDR3aa: CASSRDSSGANVLTF
abundance: -; j_gene: TRBJ1-2; d_gene: -; v_gene: TRBV24-1; CDR3nt: TGTGCCACCAGTGCAACCGGGACACCTGGGGACTATGGCTACACCTTC; CDR3aa: CATSATGTPGDYGYTF
abundance: few; j_gene: TRBJ1-5; d_gene: -; v_gene: TRBV27; CDR3nt: TGTGCCAGCAGTTGGGGGTGGGGAAGCAATCAGCCCCAGCATTTT; CDR3aa: CASSWGWGSNQPQHF
abundance: -; j_gene: TRBJ2-1; d_gene: -; v_gene: TRBV11-3; CDR3nt: TGTGCCAGCAGCTTAGTTTGGAGCCGCTCCTACAATGAGCAGTTCTTC; CDR3aa: CASSLVWSRSYNEQFF
abundance: -; j_gene: TRBJ2-5; d_gene: -; v_gene: TRBV11-2; CDR3nt: TGTGCCAGCAGCTTAGCAGGGAGAGAGACCCAGTACTTC; CDR3aa: CASSLAGRETQYF
abundance: -; j_gene: TRBJ2-4; d_gene: TRBD1; v_gene: TRBV7-8; CDR3nt: TGTGCCAGCAGCTTAGCGACAGGGGGGGTGGCCAAAAACATTCAGTACTTC; CDR3aa: CASSLATGGVAKNIQYF
abundance: -; j_gene: TRBJ1-1; d_gene: TRBD1; v_gene: TRBV5-1; CDR3nt: TGCGCCAGCAGCTTGGGCGACAGGGGCCACGGAGAGAACACTGAAGCTTTCTTT; CDR3aa: CASSLGDRGHGENTEAFF
abundance: -; j_gene: TRBJ2-1; d_gene: -; v_gene: TRBV5-1; CDR3nt: TGCGCCAGCAGCTTGACTAGTCGTTACAATGAGCAGTTCTTC; CDR3aa: CASSLTSRYNEQFF
abundance: -; j_gene: TRBJ2-7; d_gene: -; v_gene: TRBV2; CDR3nt: TGTGCCAGCAACCTAGACAGCCCGTCCTACGAGCAGTACTTC; CDR3aa: CASNLDSPSYEQYF
abundance: medium-sized; j_gene: TRBJ2-2; d_gene: -; v_gene: TRBV6-5; CDR3nt: TGTGCCAGCAGTTACGGGCGTGTCGACACCGGGGAGCTGTTTTTT; CDR3aa: CASSYGRVDTGELFF
abundance: medium-sized; j_gene: TRBJ1-5; d_gene: -; v_gene: TRBV10-2; CDR3nt: TGCGCCAGCAGTGAGATATTGAGGGGCGAGCCCCAGCATTTT; CDR3aa: CASSEILRGEPQHF
abundance: few; j_gene: TRBJ2-1; d_gene: -; v_gene: TRBV28; CDR3nt: TGTGCCAGCAGTTCTCTACAGGTCGGCGAGCAGTTCTTC; CDR3aa: CASSSLQVGEQFF
abundance: -; j_gene: TRBJ1-5; d_gene: -; v_gene: TRBV28; CDR3nt: TGTGCCAGCAGCACACCCCCCAGCAATCAGCCCCAGCATTTT; CDR3aa: CASSTPPSNQPQHF
abundance: -; j_gene: TRBJ1-1; d_gene: -; v_gene: TRBV2; CDR3nt: TGTGCCAGTGGAGAGGGGGGGATGGGCACTGAAGCTTTCTTT; CDR3aa: CASGEGGMGTEAFF
abundance: -; j_gene: TRBJ2-1; d_gene: TRBD1; v_gene: TRBV3-1/TRBV3-2; CDR3nt: TGTGCCAGCAGCCAAGGCGGGACAGGGTACTACAATGAGCAGTTCTTC; CDR3aa: CASSQGGTGYYNEQFF
abundance: -; j_gene: TRBJ1-4; d_gene: TRBD1; v_gene: TRBV7-2; CDR3nt: TGTGCCAGCAGCGCCCAGACAGGGGCTGGGGAAAAACTGTTTTTT; CDR3aa: CASSAQTGAGEKLFF
abundance: -; j_gene: TRBJ2-5; d_gene: TRBD1; v_gene: TRBV5-5; CDR3nt: TGTGCCAGCAGCTTGGTAAAAGGGACAGGGTTTAGCGAGACCCAGTACTTC; CDR3aa: CASSLVKGTGFSETQYF
abundance: -; j_gene: TRBJ2-2; d_gene: -; v_gene: TRBV6-5; CDR3nt: TGTGCCAGCAGTTACTCTAACAGGAACACCGGGGAGCTGTTTTTT; CDR3aa: CASSYSNRNTGELFF
abundance: once; j_gene: TRBJ1-3; d_gene: -; v_gene: TRBV7-6; CDR3nt: TGTGCCAGCAGCTTGGAAGGGGGGAAATCTGGAAACACCATATATTTT; CDR3aa: CASSLEGGKSGNTIYF
abundance: medium-sized; j_gene: TRBJ1-2; d_gene: -; v_gene: TRBV7-9; CDR3nt: TGTGCCAGCAGCCAGGGCGGGTACTATGGCTACACCTTC; CDR3aa: CASSQGGYYGYTF
abundance: few; j_gene: TRBJ1-5; d_gene: -; v_gene: TRBV6-1; CDR3nt: TGTGCCAGCAGTGAAGTTCAGGGAGGTACTTATAGCAATCAGCCCCAGCATTTT; CDR3aa: CASSEVQGGTYSNQPQHF
abundance: medium-sized; j_gene: TRBJ1-2; d_gene: -; v_gene: TRBV5-1; CDR3nt: TGCGCCAGCAGCTTGGAGAGGGGTAGGGGATCATATGGCTACACCTTC; CDR3aa: CASSLERGRGSYGYTF
abundance: -; j_gene: TRBJ2-5; d_gene: -; v_gene: TRBV15; CDR3nt: TGTGCCACCAGCACCGGGGGAAAAGAGACCCAGTACTTC; CDR3aa: CATSTGGKETQYF
abundance: -; j_gene: TRBJ1-6; d_gene: -; v_gene: TRBV6-4; CDR3nt: TGTGCCAGCAGTGCCCAAAACAGGGCAAATTCACCCCTCCACTTT; CDR3aa: CASSAQNRANSPLHF